This TCR beta chain was recovered during a study of T cell responses to AZD1222 COVID-19 vaccine. Study-level findings and limits: Clonal diversity may have been underestimated in mostly white British donors. Only a handful of AZD1222 recipients, more than 5 in all, had baseline seropositivity. Reports indicate that nearly half of spike-specific TCRs are directed at unmutated variant regions.

The CDR3 has 14 residues. Germline CDR1 SGHAT, CDR2 FQDESV (reference sequence). The V gene lost 8 bases and the J gene lost 0 bases, with 8 bases spanning the gap. Produced via immunoSEQ multiplex PCR; TCRdb's table is partial and in-frame only. This sample has about 140,000 clones, with more than 80% found just once. In the case of this clone: What it recognizes is unknown.

This clonotype was obtained from an adult who received the MenACWY meningococcal vaccine as a control. The sample here was peripheral blood, taken 28 days after the second dose of the MenACWY control vaccine. The chain is built from TRBV11-1 and TRBJ2-6; TRBD1 might be the D (6 bases). CDR3 coding DNA: TGTGCCAGCGGACAGTCCTCTGGGGCCAACGTCCTGACTTTC. Amino acid sequence: CASGQSSGANVLTF.